This passage covers 20 T cell receptor beta chains from one sample sequenced in a study of identical twins. TCRdb redid the calling of the 5' RACE reads with MiXCR, one entry per CDR3 protein. The sample shows roughly 1,500,000 distinct CDR3 sequences, about 32% of them seen only once. The sequencing sample was made of cord blood. Source of these receptors: a newborn girl in good health.

With regard to this clonotype: A much larger clone lies one base from this, so it may be a read error. V gene TRBV20-1 combines with J gene TRBJ2-1, with 10 bases fitting TRBD2. The CDR3 length is 14 residues. Trimming removed 2 bases from V and 3 bases from J; junction bases left unmatched: 1. Per the germline V gene, CDR1 is DFQATT and CDR2 is SNEGSKA (reference sequence). CDR3 nucleotides: TGCAGTGCTAGACTAGCGGGAGACTACAATGAGCAGTTCTTC. Its protein is CSARLAGDYNEQFF.

The chain carries TRBV27 and TRBJ2-1, with D perhaps TRBD2 (6 bases). The V end was cut by 0 bases, the J end by 8 bases, with 14 bases between. The CDR3 totals 15 residues. Germline values: CDR1 MNHEY, CDR2 SMNVEV (reference sequence). The CDR3 DNA follows: TGTGCCAGCAGTTTATCGTTCTCTAGCGCCCATGAGCAGTTCTTC. Its translation: CASSLSFSSAHEQFF.

On this clonotype itself: It may be a read error: a sequence one base away is much more abundant. The chain recombines TRBV29-1 with TRBJ2-7, with D possibly TRBD2 on 6 matching bases. The CDR3 consists of 13 residues. Per germline, CDR1 SQVTM and CDR2 ANQGSEA. Trimming took 5 bases from V and 7 from J, leaving 18 bases between them. The CDR3 DNA is TGCAGCGTTCGGGAGTTCTCCTACAATGAGCAGTACTTC. Protein product: CSVREFSYNEQYF.

This clonotype was seen a few times. J is TRBJ2-1 and V is TRBV20-1; 10 bases fit TRBD2. This CDR3 comprises 14 residues. Germline-derived CDR1 and CDR2 are DFQATT and SNEGSKA (reference sequence). Trimming cost V 3 bases and J 4 bases; bases outside gene matches: 3. The CDR3 loop is CSAREREGYNEQFF. For the CDR3, the DNA is TGCAGTGCTAGGGAGCGGGAGGGTTACAATGAGCAGTTCTTC.

This clonotype was observed a few times. This chain joins TRBV3-1 and TRBJ1-1; D is undetermined. The CDR3 contains 13 residues. V was trimmed by 7 bases and J by 4 bases, leaving 13 bases between them. Per germline, CDR1 LGHDT and CDR2 YNNKEL (reference sequence). This CDR3 reads CASTPRATTEAFF. CDR3 in DNA: TGTGCCAGCACCCCCCGGGCCACCACTGAAGCTTTCTTT.

The chain joins TRBV9 to TRBJ2-5, with D perhaps matching TRBD2 (7 bases). Germline lookup yields CDR1 SGDLS and CDR2 YYNGEE. V lost 0 bases and J lost 4, with 10 bases in between. The CDR3 has 14 residues. The CDR3 region is CASSVEGGGETQYF. DNA of the CDR3: TGTGCCAGCAGCGTAGAGGGGGGGGGAGAGACCCAGTACTTC. Supplemented by reference TRBV9 and TRBJ2-5, the full variable domain reads DSGVTQTPKHLITATGQRVTLRCSPRSGDLSVYWYQQSLDQGLQFLIQYYNGEERAKGNILERFSAQQFPDLHSELNLSSLELGDSALYFCASSVEGGGETQYFGPGTRLLVL.

The chain has TRBV20-1 and TRBJ1-6; TRBD1 agrees at 7 bases. This CDR3 is built from 14 residues. Germline-derived CDR1 and CDR2 are DFQATT and SNEGSKA (reference sequence). J lost 6 bases, V lost 1 base, and 3 bases had no gene match. The CDR3 nucleotides are TGCAGTGCTAGAGGGGGGACAGTTAATTCACCCCTCCACTTT. Translating gives CSARGGTVNSPLHF.

This clonotype was recorded only once. Sequence at one end of the junction differs from germline and may be a read error. CDR3 coding DNA: TGCAGTGCGAGAGGACAGCACCACCTCTATTATAGCAATCAGCCCCAGCATTTT. Translation gives CSARGQHHLYYSNQPQHF. The V call is TRBV20-1, the J call TRBJ1-5, with D maybe TRBD1 (6 bases). The CDR3 spans 18 residues. Germline CDR1 reads DFQATT; CDR2 reads SNEGSKA (reference sequence).

The chain is built from TRBV4-2 and TRBJ2-5, with D tentatively TRBD1 (6 bases). The CDR3 totals 16 residues. V gave up 4 bases and J gave up 0 bases, with 15 bases separating them. Germline V lookup: CDR1 LGHNA, CDR2 YNFKEQ. CDR3 in DNA: TGTGCCAGCAGCCCCAGGGGATGGCGGTACCAAGAGACCCAGTACTTC. It translates to CASSPRGWRYQETQYF.

The chain is built from TRBV20-1 and TRBJ2-7; D may be TRBD2 (5 bases). The CDR3 length is 17 residues. Trimming stripped 0 bases from V and 2 bases from J, with 20 bases between. In germline, CDR1 is DFQATT, CDR2 SNEGSKA (reference sequence). In nucleotides, the CDR3 is TGCAGTGCTAGAGATTTAGGAGCGGCGTACTCCGCCTACGAGCAGTACTTC. Amino acid sequence: CSARDLGAAYSAYEQYF.

This chain links TRBV2 with TRBJ1-2; TRBD1 matches 10 bases. This CDR3 comprises 15 residues. Trimming removed 6 bases from V and 4 bases from J; junction bases left unmatched: 8. Germline V gene sequence: CDR1 SNHLY, CDR2 FYNNEI. CDR3 protein: CASRFSTGGSYGYTF. CDR3 bases: TGTGCCAGCAGATTCTCGACAGGGGGCAGCTATGGCTACACCTTC.

This clonotype was seen at least ten times. The V call is TRBV7-9, the J call TRBJ2-1; D might be TRBD2 (7 bases). With 9 bases removed from V and 14 bases from J, the gap between germline ends came to 14 bases. Per the germline V gene, CDR1 is SEHNR and CDR2 is FQNEAQ (reference sequence). This CDR3 has 10 residues. The CDR3 is CARGGLSKFF. The CDR3 DNA reads TGTGCCAGAGGGGGACTAAGTAAGTTCTTC.

CDR3 residues: CSARDRDSINEQFF. The CDR3 coding sequence is TGCAGTGCTAGAGATAGGGACTCGATCAATGAGCAGTTCTTC. The chain recombines TRBV20-1 with TRBJ2-1, with a weak D call TRBD2 (6 bases). V dropped 0 bases and J dropped 6 bases, with 12 bases sitting between them. CDR3 size: 14 residues. Germline CDR1 is DFQATT and CDR2 is SNEGSKA (reference sequence).

The sample holds a few counts of this clonotype. This chain joins TRBV7-2 and TRBJ2-4; 12 positions agree with TRBD2. Germline values: CDR1 SGHTA, CDR2 FQGNSA. V gave up 4 bases and J gave up 8 bases; unmatched junction bases: 6. CDR3 length: 15 amino acids. The CDR3 is CASSSSGRARHIQYF. The CDR3 region has the DNA TGTGCCAGCAGCTCTAGCGGGAGGGCAAGACACATTCAGTACTTC.

This clonotype has a count of ten or more. V and J are TRBV29-1 and TRBJ2-7; D tentatively reads TRBD1 or TRBD2 (5 bases each). This CDR3 contains 12 residues. V was trimmed by 4 bases and J by 2 bases, leaving 9 bases between them. Germline CDR1 SQVTM, CDR2 ANQGSEA. The CDR3 bases are TGCAGCGTTGTGGGACCAACCTACGAGCAGTACTTC. It yields the protein CSVVGPTYEQYF.

This clonotype was found a few times. This rearrangement joins TRBV7-9 to TRBJ2-7; 8 positions match TRBD1. The CDR3 spans 14 residues. The trim removed 8 bases at V and 1 base at J, leaving 7 bases unmatched. Germline loops: CDR1 SEHNR, CDR2 FQNEAQ (reference sequence). The CDR3 region has the DNA TGTGCCAGCTCCCGGGACAGGCCTTCCTACGAGCAGTACTTC. Translating gives CASSRDRPSYEQYF.

As to this clonotype: At one end the junction does not follow the germline gene, possibly because of a read error. The chain uses TRBV5-8 and TRBJ2-1; 9 positions match TRBD1. Germline V gene data show CDR1 as SGHTS and CDR2 as YDEGEE. CDR3 length: 18 residues. The CDR3 nucleotides are TGTGCCAGCAGTTCCGGGGACAGGGCGACCGGGAGGACGAATGGGCAGTTCTTC. As protein: CASSSGDRATGRTNGQFF.

The rearrangement uses TRBV7-9 and TRBJ1-4; no firm D call. Germline CDR1 and CDR2: SEHNR and FQNEAQ (reference sequence). The CDR3 runs to 15 residues. V lost 1 base, J lost 4 bases, and 10 bases lay in between. Here the CDR3 DNA reads TGTGCCAGCAGCTTAGGATGGACCCTTAATGAAAAACTGTTTTTT. Protein product: CASSLGWTLNEKLFF. Full variable domain (rest looked up from reference TRBV7-9 and TRBJ1-4): DTGVSQNPRHKITKRGQNVTFRCDPISEHNRLYWYRQTLGQGPEFLTYFQNEAQLEKSRLLSDRFSAERPKGSFSTLEIQRTEQGDSAMYLCASSLGWTLNEKLFFGSGTQLSVL.

A few counts support this clonotype. The chain couples TRBV5-6 to TRBJ1-2; TRBD1 matches 7 bases. The junction had 10 bases not matched to a gene; V was cut back by 4 bases and J by 4 bases. Germline CDR1 reads SGHDT; CDR2 reads YYEEEE. The CDR3 totals 15 residues. CDR3: CASSLYDRVSYGYTF. As DNA, the CDR3 is TGTGCCAGCAGCCTATATGACAGGGTTAGCTATGGCTACACCTTC. Full variable domain (rest looked up from reference TRBV5-6 and TRBJ1-2): DAGVTQSPTHLIKTRGQQVTLRCSPKSGHDTVSWYQQALGQGPQFIFQYYEEEERQRGNFPDRFSGHQFPNYSSELNVNALLLGDSALYLCASSLYDRVSYGYTFGSGTRLTVV.

This clonotype was observed a few times. The chain recombines TRBV28 with TRBJ1-4, with D hard to call. This CDR3 comprises 13 residues. Germline loops: CDR1 MDHEN, CDR2 SYDVKM. V dropped 7 bases and J dropped 2 bases, with 8 bases sitting between them. The CDR3 DNA is TGTGCCAGCACGGGTGTTACTAATGAAAAACTGTTTTTT. This gives the protein CASTGVTNEKLFF.